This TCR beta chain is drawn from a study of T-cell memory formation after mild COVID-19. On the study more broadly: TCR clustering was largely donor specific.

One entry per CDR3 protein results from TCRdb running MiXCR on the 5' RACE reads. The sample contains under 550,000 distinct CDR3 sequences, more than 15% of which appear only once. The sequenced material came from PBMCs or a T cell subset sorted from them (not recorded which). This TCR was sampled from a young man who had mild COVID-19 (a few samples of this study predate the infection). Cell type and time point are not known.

CDR3 DNA: TGTGCCAGCAGTTTGACAGGGATTCCCTACGAGCAGTACTTC. It is translated as CASSLTGIPYEQYF. V usage is TRBV12-3 or TRBV12-4 and J usage is TRBJ2-7, with 7 bases aligning to TRBD1. This CDR3 is 14 amino acids long. Trimming cost V 3 bases and J 2 bases; bases outside gene matches: 4.